Below, one TCR beta chain is given with its context. What it binds is not known. This sample's treatment: roughly 10-day PBMC culture with coronavirus spike peptide pools or control peptides (ViraFEST assay). These CD4+ T cells came from roughly 10-day cultures by negative selection. CDR1 is MNHEY and CDR2 is SVGEGT in the germline V gene. Trimming pared 1 base from V and 3 bases from J, leaving 9 bases between. CDR3 length equals 14 residues. Oncomine TCR Beta short-read sequencing was applied to DNA from cultured CD4+ T cells. In TCRdb, the PCR reads were re-called with MiXCR into one record per CDR3 protein. The repertoire holds just over 20,000 distinct CDR3 sequences, with 70% as singletons. This entry comes from a study of vaccination and CD4 T cells after COVID-19.

Sequencing used CD4+ T cells from blood, cultured in vitro. This TCR was sampled from a human donor who had recovered from COVID-19. The genes are TRBV6-2 or TRBV6-3 and TRBJ2-5; TRBD1 might be the D (6 bases). CDR3 protein: CASSYYGQKETQYF. The CDR3 DNA reads as TGTGCCAGCAGTTACTATGGACAGAAAGAGACCCAGTACTTC.